This TCR beta chain was recovered during a study of memory CD4+ T cells and cytomegalovirus serostatus. The assay was immunoSEQ multiplex PCR, and TCRdb's table has in-frame clones only and misses some. Among roughly 48,000 clones, around four fifths were seen once, and the ten largest hold roughly 2%. Points from the study as a whole: Each of approximately 63 CMV-associated TCRbeta sequences occurred in one to five individuals.

The sort gate was single viable CD3+CD4+CD8-CD45RO+ cells for memory CD4+ T cells. With regard to this clone: Its antigen is as yet unknown.

Sequencing was done on a sample of memory CD4+ T cells from blood. This sequence was found in an adult in good health and CMV-seropositive.

The DNA of the CDR3 is TGCGCCAGCAGCGTGACTAGCGGGGGGGCGGAGACCCAGTACTTC. It encodes CASSVTSGGAETQYF. This chain connects TRBV5-1 to TRBJ2-5; 14 bases fit TRBD2. CDR1 and CDR2 from the germline V gene are SGHRS and YFSETQ. CDR3 length: 15 amino acids. V lost 4 bases and J lost 5; bases outside the gene matches: 4.